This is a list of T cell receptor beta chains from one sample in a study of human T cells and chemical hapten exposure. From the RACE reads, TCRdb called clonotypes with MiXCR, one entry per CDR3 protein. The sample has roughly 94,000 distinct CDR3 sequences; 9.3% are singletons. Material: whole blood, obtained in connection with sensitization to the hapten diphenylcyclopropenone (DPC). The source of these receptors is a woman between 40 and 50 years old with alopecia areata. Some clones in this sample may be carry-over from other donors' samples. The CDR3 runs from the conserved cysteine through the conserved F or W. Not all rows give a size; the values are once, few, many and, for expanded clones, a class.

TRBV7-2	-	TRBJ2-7	CASSPPSRDEQYF
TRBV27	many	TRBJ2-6	CASLKTGASGANVLTF
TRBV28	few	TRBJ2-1	CASSSRLAGVRTLNNEQFF
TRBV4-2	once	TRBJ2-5	CASSRLAGTQETQYF
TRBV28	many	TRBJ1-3	CASSRDGLSGNTIYF
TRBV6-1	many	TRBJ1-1	CASSEAGGNTEAFF
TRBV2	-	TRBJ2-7	CASDRLDRSYEQYF
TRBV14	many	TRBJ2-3	CASSQDPSGTDTQYF
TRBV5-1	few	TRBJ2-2	CASSPRTGLIGELFF
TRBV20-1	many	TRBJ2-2	CSARVQPTYTGELFF
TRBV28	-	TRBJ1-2	CASSLRGARYGYTF
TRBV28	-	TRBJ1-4	CASSRNEGEKLFF
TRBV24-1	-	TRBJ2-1	CANSAVGLRTGGRGNEQFF
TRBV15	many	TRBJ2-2	CATSRGVGSGTGELFF
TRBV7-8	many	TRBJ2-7	CATSTSRSYEQYF